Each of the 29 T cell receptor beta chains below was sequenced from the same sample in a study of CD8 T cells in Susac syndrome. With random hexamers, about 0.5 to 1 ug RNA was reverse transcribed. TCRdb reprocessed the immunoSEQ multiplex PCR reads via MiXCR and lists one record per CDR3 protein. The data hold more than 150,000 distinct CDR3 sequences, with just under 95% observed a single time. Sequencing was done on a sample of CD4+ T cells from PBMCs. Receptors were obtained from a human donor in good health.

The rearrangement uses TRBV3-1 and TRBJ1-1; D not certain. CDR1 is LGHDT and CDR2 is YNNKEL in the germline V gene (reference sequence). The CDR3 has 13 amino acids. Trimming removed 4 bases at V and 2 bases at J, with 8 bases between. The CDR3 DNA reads TGTGCCAGCAGCCGGAAGGGAAACACTGAAGCTTTCTTT. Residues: CASSRKGNTEAFF. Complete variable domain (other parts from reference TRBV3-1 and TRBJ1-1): DTAVSQTPKYLVTQMGNDKSIKCEQNLGHDTMYWYKQDSKKFLKIMFSYNNKELIINETVPNRFSPKSPDKAHLNLHINSLELGDSAVYFCASSRKGNTEAFFGQGTRLTVV.

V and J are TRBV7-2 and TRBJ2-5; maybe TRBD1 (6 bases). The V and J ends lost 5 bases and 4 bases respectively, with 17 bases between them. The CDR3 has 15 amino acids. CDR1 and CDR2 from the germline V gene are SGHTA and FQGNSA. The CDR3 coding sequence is TGTGCCAGCAGCCTTCAACAGGGTCGGGGAGAGACCCAGTACTTC. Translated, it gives CASSLQQGRGETQYF.

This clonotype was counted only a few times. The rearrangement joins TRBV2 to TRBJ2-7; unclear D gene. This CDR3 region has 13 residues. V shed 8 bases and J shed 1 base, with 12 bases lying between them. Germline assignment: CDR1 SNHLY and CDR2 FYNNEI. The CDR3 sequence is CASRHLGSYEQYF. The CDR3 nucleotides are TGTGCCAGCCGGCACCTCGGGTCCTACGAGCAGTACTTC.

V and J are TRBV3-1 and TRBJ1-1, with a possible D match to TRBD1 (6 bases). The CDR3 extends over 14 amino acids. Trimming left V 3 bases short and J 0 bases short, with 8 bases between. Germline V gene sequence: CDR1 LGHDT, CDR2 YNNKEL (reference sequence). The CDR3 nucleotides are TGTGCCAGCAGCCACGGACAGCTGAACACTGAAGCTTTCTTT. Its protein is CASSHGQLNTEAFF.

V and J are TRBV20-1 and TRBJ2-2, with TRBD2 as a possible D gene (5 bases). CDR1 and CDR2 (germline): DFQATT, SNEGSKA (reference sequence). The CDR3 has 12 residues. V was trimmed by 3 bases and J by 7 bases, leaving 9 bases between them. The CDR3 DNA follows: TGCAGTGCTAGGGAGGCCCTCGGGGAGCTGTTTTTT. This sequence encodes CSAREALGELFF.

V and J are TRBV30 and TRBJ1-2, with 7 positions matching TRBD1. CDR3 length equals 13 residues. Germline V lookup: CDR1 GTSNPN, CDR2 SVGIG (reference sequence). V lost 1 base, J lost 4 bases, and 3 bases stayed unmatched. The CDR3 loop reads CAWSEGDSYGYTF. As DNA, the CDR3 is TGTGCCTGGAGTGAAGGGGACAGCTATGGCTACACCTTC. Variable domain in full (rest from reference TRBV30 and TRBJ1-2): SQTIHQWPATLVQPVGSPLSLECTVEGTSNPNLYWYRQAAGRGLQLLFYSVGIGQISSEVPQNLSASRPQDRQFILSSKKLLLSDSGFYLCAWSEGDSYGYTFGSGTRLTVV.

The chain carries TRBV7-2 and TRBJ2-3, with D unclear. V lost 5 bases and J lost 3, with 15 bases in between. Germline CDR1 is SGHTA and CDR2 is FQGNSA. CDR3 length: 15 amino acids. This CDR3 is CASSPYLGRTDTQYF. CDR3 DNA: TGTGCCAGCAGCCCCTACTTGGGTCGGACAGATACGCAGTATTTT.

CDR3 DNA: TGTGCCTGGAGTGCGACCGCGAACTATGGCTACACCTTC. This sequence encodes CAWSATANYGYTF. The chain is built from TRBV30 and TRBJ1-2; D not resolved. V shed 1 base and J shed 2 bases, with 8 bases lying between them. The CDR3 runs 13 residues. Germline V lookup: CDR1 GTSNPN, CDR2 SVGIG (reference sequence).

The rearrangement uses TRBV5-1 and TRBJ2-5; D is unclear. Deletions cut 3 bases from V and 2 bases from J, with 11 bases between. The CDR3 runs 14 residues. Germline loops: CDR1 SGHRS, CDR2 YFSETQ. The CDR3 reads CASSWKDRQETQYF. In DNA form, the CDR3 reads TGCGCCAGCAGCTGGAAGGACCGTCAAGAGACCCAGTACTTC.

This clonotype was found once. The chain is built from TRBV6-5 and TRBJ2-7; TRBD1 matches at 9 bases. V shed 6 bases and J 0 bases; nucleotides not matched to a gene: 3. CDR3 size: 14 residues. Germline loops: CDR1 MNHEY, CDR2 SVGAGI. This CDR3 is CASRRTGDSYEQYF. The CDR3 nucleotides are TGTGCCAGCAGAAGGACAGGGGACTCCTACGAGCAGTACTTC.

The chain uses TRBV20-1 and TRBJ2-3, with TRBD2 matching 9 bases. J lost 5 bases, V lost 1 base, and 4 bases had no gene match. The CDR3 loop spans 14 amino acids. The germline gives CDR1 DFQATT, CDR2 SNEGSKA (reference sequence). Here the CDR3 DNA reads TGCAGTGCTAGAGGCGGAGCGGGGGGAGATACGCAGTATTTT. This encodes CSARGGAGGDTQYF.

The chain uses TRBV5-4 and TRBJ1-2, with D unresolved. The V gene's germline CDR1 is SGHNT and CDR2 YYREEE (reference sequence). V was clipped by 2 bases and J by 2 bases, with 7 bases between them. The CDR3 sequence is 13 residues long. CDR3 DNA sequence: TGTGCCAGCAGCTTCGGGTCCAACTATGGCTACACCTTC. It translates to CASSFGSNYGYTF. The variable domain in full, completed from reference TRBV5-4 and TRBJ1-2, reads ETGVTQSPTHLIKTRGQQVTLRCSSQSGHNTVSWYQQALGQGPQFIFQYYREEENGRGNFPPRFSGLQFPNYSSELNVNALELDDSALYLCASSFGSNYGYTFGSGTRLTVV.

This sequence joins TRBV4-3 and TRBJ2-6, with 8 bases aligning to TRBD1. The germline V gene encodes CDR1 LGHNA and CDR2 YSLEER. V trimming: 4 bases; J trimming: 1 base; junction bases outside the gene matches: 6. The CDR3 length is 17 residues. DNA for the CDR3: TGCGCCAGCAGCCCTTCTAGGACAGGGTCTGGGGCCAACGTCCTGACTTTC. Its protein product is CASSPSRTGSGANVLTF.

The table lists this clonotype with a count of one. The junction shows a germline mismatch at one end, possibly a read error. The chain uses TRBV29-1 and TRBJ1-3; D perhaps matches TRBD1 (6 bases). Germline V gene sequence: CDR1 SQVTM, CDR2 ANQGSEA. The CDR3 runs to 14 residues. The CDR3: CSAQQGYSENTIYF. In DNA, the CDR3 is TGCAGCGCTCAACAGGGTTACTCTGAAAACACCATATATTTT.

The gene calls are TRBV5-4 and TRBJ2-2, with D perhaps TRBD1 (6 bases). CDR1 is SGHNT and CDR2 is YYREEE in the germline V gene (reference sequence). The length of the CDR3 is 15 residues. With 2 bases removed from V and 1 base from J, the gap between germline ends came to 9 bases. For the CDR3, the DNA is TGTGCCAGCAGCTTCAAACAGGGGAACACCGGGGAGCTGTTTTTT. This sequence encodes CASSFKQGNTGELFF. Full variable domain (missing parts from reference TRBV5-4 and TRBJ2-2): ETGVTQSPTHLIKTRGQQVTLRCSSQSGHNTVSWYQQALGQGPQFIFQYYREEENGRGNFPPRFSGLQFPNYSSELNVNALELDDSALYLCASSFKQGNTGELFFGEGSRLTVL.

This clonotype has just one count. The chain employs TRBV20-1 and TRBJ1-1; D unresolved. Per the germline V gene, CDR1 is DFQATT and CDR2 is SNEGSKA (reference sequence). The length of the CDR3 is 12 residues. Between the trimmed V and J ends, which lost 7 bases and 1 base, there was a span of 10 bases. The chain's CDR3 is CSVRTGNTEAFF. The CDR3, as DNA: TGCAGTGTTCGGACCGGGAACACTGAAGCTTTCTTT.

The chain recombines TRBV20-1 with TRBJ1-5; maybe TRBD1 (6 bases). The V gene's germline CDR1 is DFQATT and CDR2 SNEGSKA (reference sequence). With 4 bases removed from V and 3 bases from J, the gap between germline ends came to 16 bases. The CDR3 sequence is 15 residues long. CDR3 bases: TGCAGTGCTAAGCTACCGGGACACCCCAATCAGCCCCAGCATTTT. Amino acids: CSAKLPGHPNQPQHF.

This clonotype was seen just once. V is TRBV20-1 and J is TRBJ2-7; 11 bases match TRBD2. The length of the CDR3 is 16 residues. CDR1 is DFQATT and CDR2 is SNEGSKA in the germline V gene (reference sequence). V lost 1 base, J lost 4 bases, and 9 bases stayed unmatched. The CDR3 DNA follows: TGCAGTGCTAGAGCGACTAGCGGGGCCGCACGTTACGAGCAGTACTTC. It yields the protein CSARATSGAARYEQYF.

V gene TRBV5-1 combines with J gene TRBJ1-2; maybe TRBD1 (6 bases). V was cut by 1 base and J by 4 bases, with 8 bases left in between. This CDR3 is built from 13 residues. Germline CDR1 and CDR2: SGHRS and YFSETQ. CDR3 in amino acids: CASSLQDSYGYTF. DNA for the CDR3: TGCGCCAGCAGCTTGCAGGACAGCTATGGCTACACCTTC.

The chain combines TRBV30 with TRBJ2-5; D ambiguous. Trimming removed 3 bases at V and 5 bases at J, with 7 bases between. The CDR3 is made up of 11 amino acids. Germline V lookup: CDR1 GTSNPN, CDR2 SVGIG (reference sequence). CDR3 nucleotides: TGTGCCTGGAGCCTAGTGGAGACCCAGTACTTC. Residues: CAWSLVETQYF.

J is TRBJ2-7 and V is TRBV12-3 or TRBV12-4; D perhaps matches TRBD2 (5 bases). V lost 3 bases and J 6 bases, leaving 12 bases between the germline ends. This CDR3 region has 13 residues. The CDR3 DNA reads TGTGCCAGCAGTTTTAGAGGCAGCGGCGAGCAGTACTTC. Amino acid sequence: CASSFRGSGEQYF.

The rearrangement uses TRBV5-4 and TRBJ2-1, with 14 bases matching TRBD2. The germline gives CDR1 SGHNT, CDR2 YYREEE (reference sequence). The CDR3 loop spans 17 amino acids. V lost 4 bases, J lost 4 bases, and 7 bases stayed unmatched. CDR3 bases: TGTGCCAGCAGCCCGGGACTAGCGGGGGCCAAATACAATGAGCAGTTCTTC. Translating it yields CASSPGLAGAKYNEQFF.

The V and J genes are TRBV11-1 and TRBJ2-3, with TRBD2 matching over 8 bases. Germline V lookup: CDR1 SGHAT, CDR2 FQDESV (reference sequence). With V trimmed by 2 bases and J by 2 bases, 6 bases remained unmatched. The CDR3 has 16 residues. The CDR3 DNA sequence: TGTGCCAGCAGCTTACCAGCGGGGGCCGACACAGATACGCAGTATTTT. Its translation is CASSLPAGADTDTQYF.

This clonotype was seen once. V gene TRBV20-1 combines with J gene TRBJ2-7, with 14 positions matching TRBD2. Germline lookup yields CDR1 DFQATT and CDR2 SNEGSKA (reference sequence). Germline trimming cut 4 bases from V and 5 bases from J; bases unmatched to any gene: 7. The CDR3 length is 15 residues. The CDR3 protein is CSATTSGGASHEQYF. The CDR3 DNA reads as TGCAGTGCTACGACTAGCGGGGGGGCTTCCCACGAGCAGTACTTC.

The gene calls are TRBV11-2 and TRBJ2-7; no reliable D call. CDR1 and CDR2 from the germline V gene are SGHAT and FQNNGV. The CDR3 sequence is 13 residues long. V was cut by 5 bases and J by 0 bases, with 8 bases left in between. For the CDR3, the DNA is TGTGCCAGCAGCCAATCCCCCTCCTACGAGCAGTACTTC. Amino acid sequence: CASSQSPSYEQYF.

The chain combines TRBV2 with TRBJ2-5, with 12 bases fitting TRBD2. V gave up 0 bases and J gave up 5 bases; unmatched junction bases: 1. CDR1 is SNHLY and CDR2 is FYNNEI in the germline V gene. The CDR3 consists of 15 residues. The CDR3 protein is CASSEALAGGETQYF. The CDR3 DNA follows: TGTGCCAGCAGTGAAGCGCTAGCGGGAGGGGAGACCCAGTACTTC.

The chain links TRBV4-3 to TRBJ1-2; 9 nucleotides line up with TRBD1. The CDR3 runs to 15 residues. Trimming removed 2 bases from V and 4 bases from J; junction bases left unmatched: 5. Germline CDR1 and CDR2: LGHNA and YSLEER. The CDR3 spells CASSQTGGGPYGYTF. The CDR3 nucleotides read TGCGCCAGCAGCCAAACAGGGGGCGGACCCTATGGCTACACCTTC.

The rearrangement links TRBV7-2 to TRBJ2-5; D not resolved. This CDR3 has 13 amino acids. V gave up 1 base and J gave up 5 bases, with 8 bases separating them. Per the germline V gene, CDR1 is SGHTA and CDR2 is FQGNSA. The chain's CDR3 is CASSLVPRETQYF. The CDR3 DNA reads TGTGCCAGCAGCTTAGTTCCCAGGGAGACCCAGTACTTC.

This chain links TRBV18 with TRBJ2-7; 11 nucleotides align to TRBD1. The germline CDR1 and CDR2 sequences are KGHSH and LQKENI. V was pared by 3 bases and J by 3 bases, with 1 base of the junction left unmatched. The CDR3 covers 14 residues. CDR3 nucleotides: TGTGCCAGCTCACCCGGGACAGGGGGCTACGAGCAGTACTTC. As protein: CASSPGTGGYEQYF.